These 23 T cell receptor beta chains came from one sample sequenced in a study of blood T cell repertoires in COVID-19. Only in-frame clones appear in the TCRdb table, and some are missing; sequencing was by immunoSEQ multiplex PCR. Here the sample spans about 270,000 clones, around nine tenths being singletons. The sequencing sample was made of peripheral blood. These receptors were taken from a man aged 35-49 years with active or convalescent COVID-19.

The chain is built from TRBV2 and TRBJ2-1; D remains unclear. Trimming stripped 8 bases from V and 4 bases from J, with 12 bases between. Germline V gene data show CDR1 as SNHLY and CDR2 as FYNNEI. The CDR3 length is 13 residues. CDR3 bases: TGTGCCAGCTTTGGTGTGGAGTACAATGAGCAGTTCTTC. Translation: CASFGVEYNEQFF. The entire variable domain, with the rest obtained from reference TRBV2 and TRBJ2-1, is as follows: EPEVTQTPSHQVTQMGQEVILRCVPISNHLYFYWYRQILGQKVEFLVSFYNNEISEKSEIFDDQFSVERPDGSNFTLKIRSTKLEDSAMYFCASFGVEYNEQFFGPGTRLTVL.

CDR3 bases: TGTGCCAGCAGTTACTCGATCCTAGGCGGAAACACCATATATTTT. Translation gives CASSYSILGGNTIYF. The V gene is TRBV6-5, the J gene TRBJ1-3; D uncertain. The CDR3 length is 15 residues. With 0 bases removed from V and 4 bases from J, the gap between germline ends came to 10 bases. Germline CDR1 and CDR2: MNHEY and SVGAGI.

The chain uses TRBV5-1 and TRBJ1-5; 8 bases align to TRBD1. With V trimmed by 0 bases and J by 2 bases, 1 base remained unmatched. The CDR3 is 15 residues long. Germline-derived CDR1 and CDR2 are SGHRS and YFSETQ. The CDR3 DNA reads as TGCGCCAGCAGCTTGGCGACAGGGGGCAATCAGCCCCAGCATTTT. As protein: CASSLATGGNQPQHF.

This CDR3 is CASSLGQGSGYTF. CDR3 DNA sequence: TGTGCCAGCAGCCTAGGACAGGGGAGCGGCTACACCTTC. The gene calls are TRBV5-4 and TRBJ1-2; 9 nucleotides match TRBD1. CDR1 SGHNT and CDR2 YYREEE come from the germline V gene (reference sequence). The CDR3 is 13 amino acids. J was trimmed by 8 bases and V by 4 bases; bases with no gene match: 6.

V usage is TRBV19 and J usage is TRBJ2-1, with TRBD2 identical over 9 bases. The germline V gene has CDR1 LNHDA and CDR2 SQIVND (reference sequence). The CDR3 covers 18 residues. Trimming took 5 bases from V and 8 from J; bases not matched to a gene: 19. The CDR3 DNA reads TGTGCCAGTAGTCCCCTCCAGTTTGGTAGCGGGAGACGGGATGAGCAGTTCTTC. Translating it yields CASSPLQFGSGRRDEQFF.

The table lists this clone with a few counts. The chain recombines TRBV19 with TRBJ1-5, with 9 positions matching TRBD1. The length of the CDR3 is 16 residues. V lost 4 bases and J lost 7; bases outside the gene matches: 11. Germline assignment: CDR1 LNHDA and CDR2 SQIVND (reference sequence). The CDR3 protein is CASSTPSGQGIQPQHF. DNA for the CDR3: TGTGCCAGTAGTACCCCATCGGGACAGGGAATACAGCCCCAGCATTTT.

V is TRBV6-5 and J is TRBJ2-5, with 7 bases lining up with TRBD1. The CDR3 consists of 15 residues. Losses at the gene ends were 4 bases for V and 1 base for J; bases not matched to a gene: 6. Germline CDR1 is MNHEY and CDR2 is SVGAGI. For the CDR3, the DNA is TGTGCCAGCAGTTCCCAGGGGGACCTCCAAGAGACCCAGTACTTC. Translation gives CASSSQGDLQETQYF.

V usage is TRBV6-2 or TRBV6-3 and J usage is TRBJ2-5; D gene uncertain. CDR3 length: 14 amino acids. Trimming left V 6 bases short and J 2 bases short, with 13 bases between. The germline V gene has CDR1 MNHEY and CDR2 SVGEGT. The CDR3 loop reads CASSRDTKQETQYF. The DNA of the CDR3 is TGTGCCAGCAGCCGCGACACCAAACAAGAGACCCAGTACTTC.

V and J are TRBV11-2 and TRBJ1-1, with D unresolved. Between the trimmed V and J ends, which lost 0 bases and 1 base, there was a span of 15 bases. This CDR3 has 17 amino acids. Germline V gives CDR1 SGHAT, CDR2 FQNNGV. The CDR3 DNA reads as TGTGCCAGCAGCTTAGATCGAGGTCAAAAAGAGAACACTGAAGCTTTCTTT. It specifies CASSLDRGQKENTEAFF.

This clone was detected once. V gene TRBV30 combines with J gene TRBJ2-7, with a possible D match to TRBD2 (6 bases). Germline CDR1 GTSNPN, CDR2 SVGIG (reference sequence). V was trimmed by 3 bases and J by 3 bases, leaving 9 bases between them. The CDR3 extends over 12 amino acids. This CDR3 is CAWRRDFYEQYF. The CDR3 DNA reads as TGTGCCTGGAGACGGGACTTCTACGAGCAGTACTTC.

The rearrangement uses TRBV29-1 and TRBJ2-1; no definite D call. The CDR3 spans 10 residues. Germline V gene sequence: CDR1 SQVTM, CDR2 ANQGSEA. V lost 7 bases and J 5 bases, leaving 6 bases between the germline ends. The DNA of the CDR3 is TGCAGCGCCCGTAACAATGAGCAGTTCTTC. This codes for CSARNNEQFF.

DNA for the CDR3: TGTGCCAGCAGCCCCGGACATAGGGAGGACACTGAAGCTTTCTTT. Its translation: CASSPGHREDTEAFF. The chain is built from TRBV7-9 and TRBJ1-1; maybe TRBD1 (5 bases). Germline-derived CDR1 and CDR2 are SEHNR and FQNEAQ (reference sequence). The CDR3 has 15 residues. With 5 bases removed from V and 3 bases from J, the gap between germline ends came to 16 bases.

The chain joins TRBV20-1 to TRBJ1-5; D call uncertain. Between the trimmed V and J ends, which lost 3 bases and 5 bases, there was a span of 11 bases. Germline values: CDR1 DFQATT, CDR2 SNEGSKA (reference sequence). The CDR3 sequence is 13 residues long. The CDR3 bases are TGCAGTGCTAGTGTCCAGGCTGATCAGCCCCAGCATTTT. This sequence encodes CSASVQADQPQHF.

The chain recombines TRBV19 with TRBJ2-1; D perhaps matches TRBD2 (6 bases). Per the germline V gene, CDR1 is LNHDA and CDR2 is SQIVND (reference sequence). Trimming removed 1 base at V and 3 bases at J, with 25 bases between. This CDR3 comprises 20 residues. This CDR3 is CASSIGLDPNRRSLYNEQFF. CDR3 coding DNA: TGTGCCAGTAGTATAGGACTAGATCCGAATCGGCGGAGTCTCTACAATGAGCAGTTCTTC. The full variable domain, its missing parts supplied by reference TRBV19 and TRBJ2-1, is DGGITQSPKYLFRKEGQNVTLSCEQNLNHDAMYWYRQDPGQGLRLIYYSQIVNDFQKGDIAEGYSVSREKKESFPLTVTSAQKNPTAFYLCASSIGLDPNRRSLYNEQFFGPGTRLTVL.

The chain joins TRBV19 to TRBJ1-1; D is undetermined. Per germline, CDR1 LNHDA and CDR2 SQIVND (reference sequence). This CDR3 spans 14 amino acids. The V and J ends lost 6 bases and 5 bases respectively, with 16 bases between them. CDR3 DNA: TGTGCCAGTAGCTTGGGAGGGCAGGTGACTGAAGCTTTCTTT. This codes for CASSLGGQVTEAFF.

The V gene is TRBV28, the J gene TRBJ1-6, with D tentatively TRBD1 (5 bases). CDR1 and CDR2 (germline): MDHEN, SYDVKM. The CDR3 has 16 residues. Trimming left V 7 bases short and J 2 bases short, with 15 bases between. CDR3: CASNPPQGTYNSPLHF. The CDR3 DNA is TGTGCCAGCAATCCCCCCCAGGGCACCTATAATTCACCCCTCCACTTT.

V is TRBV9 and J is TRBJ2-1; a possible D gene is TRBD2 (6 bases). Between the trimmed V and J ends, which lost 0 bases and 9 bases, there was a span of 19 bases. The CDR3 is made up of 16 amino acids. Germline assignment: CDR1 SGDLS and CDR2 YYNGEE. The CDR3 sequence: CASSVAGGPTLGEQFF. Here the CDR3 DNA reads TGTGCCAGCAGCGTAGCTGGAGGGCCGACCTTGGGTGAGCAGTTCTTC.

The chain combines TRBV5-4 with TRBJ2-7; 7 bases are a match to TRBD2. Germline CDR1 and CDR2: SGHNT and YYREEE (reference sequence). The CDR3 is 15 residues long. V lost 4 bases and J lost 0; bases outside the gene matches: 7. This chain's CDR3 is CASSPMGGGSYEQYF. The CDR3 nucleotides are TGTGCCAGCAGCCCCATGGGGGGGGGCTCCTACGAGCAGTACTTC.

V and J are TRBV18 and TRBJ2-7; the match to TRBD2 covers 8 bases. Germline V lookup: CDR1 KGHSH, CDR2 LQKENI. The ends lost 0 bases at V and 3 bases at J; junction bases unmatched: 1. This CDR3 comprises 14 residues. The CDR3 DNA reads TGTGCCAGCTCACCACCGGGACTAGGCTACGAGCAGTACTTC. Its protein product is CASSPPGLGYEQYF. Full variable domain (outside the CDR3, taken from reference TRBV18 and TRBJ2-7): NAGVMQNPRHLVRRRGQEARLRCSPMKGHSHVYWYRQLPEEGLKFMVYLQKENIIDESGMPKERFSAEFPKEGPSILRIQQVVRGDSAAYFCASSPPGLGYEQYFGPGTRLTVT.

The chain combines TRBV5-1 with TRBJ1-5; a weak D match, TRBD1 (5 bases). The CDR3 length is 15 residues. V shed 0 bases and J shed 2 bases, with 9 bases lying between them. Germline-derived CDR1 and CDR2 are SGHRS and YFSETQ. The CDR3 coding sequence is TGCGCCAGCAGCTTGGGCGTACAGGGCAATCAGCCCCAGCATTTT. Encoded protein: CASSLGVQGNQPQHF.

The rearrangement joins TRBV5-1 to TRBJ2-5; 7 positions agree with TRBD1. CDR1 and CDR2 (germline): SGHRS, YFSETQ. Trimming cost V 0 bases and J 4 bases; bases outside gene matches: 0. The CDR3 is made up of 13 amino acids. For the CDR3, the DNA is TGCGCCAGCAGCTTGGGACAGGGAGAGACCCAGTACTTC. Its protein is CASSLGQGETQYF.

The sample holds a few counts of this clone. The chain recombines TRBV10-3 with TRBJ1-2, with TRBD1 matching over 7 bases. The germline CDR1 and CDR2 sequences are ENHRY and SYGVKD. The V and J ends lost 10 bases and 5 bases, in that order; junction bases with no gene match: 10. The CDR3 has 13 amino acids. The CDR3, as DNA: TGTGCCACAGGGACAGAGGATTCGTATGGCTACACCTTC. It translates to CATGTEDSYGYTF.

This clone was seen just once. V gene TRBV9 combines with J gene TRBJ1-6; D is unclear. Deletions cut 0 bases from V and 8 bases from J, with 6 bases between. The germline V gene has CDR1 SGDLS and CDR2 YYNGEE. The CDR3 is made up of 13 amino acids. For the CDR3, the DNA is TGTGCCAGCAGCGTAGTGAGCCATTCACCCCTCCACTTT. It is translated as CASSVVSHSPLHF.